The T cell receptor (beta chain) under discussion was sequenced for a study of CD8+CD57+ T cells in acquired aplastic anemia. Patients chosen for sequencing had CD8+CD57+ cells that had expanded, as shown by flow cytometry. CDR3 and TCR beta VDJ profiling relied on genomic DNA as the template. TCRdb processed the reads anew with MiXCR; each CDR3 protein has one entry. The table records roughly 170,000 distinct CDR3 sequences, about 50% of them present only once. This clonotype was counted a few times. What was sequenced was sorted CD4+, CD8+, or CD8+CD57+ T cells (not recorded which) from PBMCs. This receptor was obtained from a human donor with aplastic anemia.

The CDR3 protein is CASSAGLVYGYTF. The CDR3 nucleotides are TGCGCCAGCAGTGCGGGGCTCGTCTATGGCTACACCTTC. The rearrangement uses TRBV10-2 and TRBJ1-2; D perhaps matches TRBD1 (5 bases). Trimming pared 4 bases from V and 4 bases from J, leaving 10 bases between. CDR3 size: 13 residues. Per the germline V gene, CDR1 is WSHSY and CDR2 is SAAADI.